Presented here are 6 T cell receptor beta chains from one specimen sequenced in a study of identical twins. TCRdb reanalysed the 5' RACE reads using MiXCR and keeps one entry per CDR3 protein. Found here are 350,000 to 500,000 distinct CDR3 sequences, approximately 17% of them singletons; the top ten hold more than 10%. Sequenced material: naive T cells sorted from blood. These receptors were taken from a man aged 50-60 years in good health.

The chain has TRBV6-5 and TRBJ2-3, with 10 bases fitting TRBD2. Germline CDR1 is MNHEY and CDR2 is SVGAGI. The CDR3 has 17 amino acids. Trimming took 4 bases from V and 5 from J; bases not matched to a gene: 12. The CDR3 here is CASSSPVAGGIKDTQYF. In DNA, the CDR3 is TGTGCCAGCAGTTCCCCTGTAGCGGGGGGCATAAAAGATACGCAGTATTTT.

This rearrangement joins TRBV6-2 or TRBV6-3 to TRBJ1-2, with D unresolved. The CDR3 is 17 residues long. The V gene lost 1 base and the J gene lost 1 base, with 16 bases spanning the gap. Germline CDR1 and CDR2: MNHEY and SVGEGT. The CDR3 region has the DNA TGTGCCAGCAGTTACTACCGGGCCCCAAGGGTTAACTATGGCTACACCTTC. As protein: CASSYYRAPRVNYGYTF.

This clonotype showed up many times. The chain couples TRBV20-1 to TRBJ1-1, with 9 bases matching TRBD1. Germline CDR1 reads DFQATT; CDR2 reads SNEGSKA (reference sequence). The trim removed 7 bases at V and 8 bases at J, leaving 8 bases unmatched. The CDR3 has 12 amino acids. The CDR3 nucleotides read TGCAGTGGTACCCAGGGACAGGGAGAAGCTTTCTTT. Protein product: CSGTQGQGEAFF.

Many counts were recorded for this clonotype. The V call is TRBV7-2, the J call TRBJ2-7, with D perhaps TRBD1 (6 bases). CDR3 length equals 15 residues. V gave up 5 bases and J gave up 0 bases, with 14 bases separating them. CDR1 is SGHTA, CDR2 FQGNSA, per germline. The CDR3 reads CASSGPGHSSYEQYF. Written as DNA, the CDR3 is TGTGCCAGCAGCGGACCGGGACATAGCTCCTACGAGCAGTACTTC.

This clonotype occurred a few times. The genes are TRBV27 and TRBJ2-7; D might be TRBD1 (5 bases). Germline assignment: CDR1 MNHEY and CDR2 SMNVEV (reference sequence). Trimming left V 5 bases short and J 1 base short, with 21 bases between. This CDR3 region has 17 residues. CDR3 amino acids: CASSPVSHIGASYEQYF. CDR3 sequence (DNA): TGTGCCAGCAGTCCCGTTTCACATATTGGGGCATCCTACGAGCAGTACTTC.

The chain uses TRBV28 and TRBJ2-7; D not resolved. Trimming removed 4 bases from V and 1 base from J, with 14 bases in between. The V gene's germline CDR1 is MDHEN and CDR2 SYDVKM. The CDR3 has 15 amino acids. In DNA form, the CDR3 reads TGTGCCAGCAGTTCCGGGCCCGCAAGGTCCTACGAGCAGTACTTC. As protein: CASSSGPARSYEQYF.